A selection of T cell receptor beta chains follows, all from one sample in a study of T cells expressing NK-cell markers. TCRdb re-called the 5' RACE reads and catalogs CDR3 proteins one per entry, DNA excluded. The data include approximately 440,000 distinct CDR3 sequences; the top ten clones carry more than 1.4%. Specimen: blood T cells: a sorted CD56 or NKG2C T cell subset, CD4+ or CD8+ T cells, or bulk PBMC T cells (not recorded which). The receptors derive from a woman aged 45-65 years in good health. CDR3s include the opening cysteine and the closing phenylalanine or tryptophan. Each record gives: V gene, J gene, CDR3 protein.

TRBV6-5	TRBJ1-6	CASSYRKTGDSYNSPLHF
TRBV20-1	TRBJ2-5	CSAADPRSLAWETQYF
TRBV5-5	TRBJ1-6	CASSPTLTGNSPLHF
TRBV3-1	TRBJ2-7	CASSLSGSLSYEQYF
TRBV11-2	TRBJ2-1	CASSLEALGHEQFF
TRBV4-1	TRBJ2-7	CASSGASYEQYF
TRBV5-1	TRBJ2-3	CASSLGSGSSDTQYF
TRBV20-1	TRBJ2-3	CSARRPLTTDTQYF
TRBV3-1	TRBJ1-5	CASSLRHATNQPQHF
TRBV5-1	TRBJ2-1	CASSLRGDWQFF
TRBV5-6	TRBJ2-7	CASSLYRGASSYEQYF
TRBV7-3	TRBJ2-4	CASSLSSSGVAKNIQYF
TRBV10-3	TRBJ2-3	CAISTLQGTLSDTQYF
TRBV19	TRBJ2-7	CASSIAGANEQYF
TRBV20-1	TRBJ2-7	CSATQRIYEQYF
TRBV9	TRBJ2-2	CASSALGLSGELFF
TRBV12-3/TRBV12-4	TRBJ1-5	CASSLRQGQPQHF
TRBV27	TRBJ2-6	CASSVVGRPSGANVLTF
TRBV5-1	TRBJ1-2	CASSIVPGQGAPGYTF
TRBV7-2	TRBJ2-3	CASSLGGTATDTQYF
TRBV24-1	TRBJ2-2	CATSDYGGDTGELFF
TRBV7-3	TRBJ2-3	CASGHVSTDTQYF
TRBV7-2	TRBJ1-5	CASSATGQVNQPQHF
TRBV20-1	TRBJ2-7	CSAIAGGWAYEQYF
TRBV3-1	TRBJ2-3	CASSQDIGDTQYF
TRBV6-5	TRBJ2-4	CASSLTSGRAGQNIQYF
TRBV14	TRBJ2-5	CASSQIVGVIGTQYF
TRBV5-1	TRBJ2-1	CASSLVGTRDEQFF
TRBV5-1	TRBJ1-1	CASSSPLNTEAFF
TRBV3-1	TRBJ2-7	CASSRSTGTSGSYEQYF
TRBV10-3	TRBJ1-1	CAISESYETEAFF
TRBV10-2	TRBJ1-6	CASLQGPYNSPLHF
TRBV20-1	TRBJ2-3	CSARDVRRDTQYF
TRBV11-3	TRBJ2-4	CASSSKREGLRDIQYF
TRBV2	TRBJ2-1	CASRPRTGNEQFF
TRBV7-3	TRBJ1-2	CASSSTGLSYGYTF
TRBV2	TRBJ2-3	CAISGTERADTQYF